Shown below are 16 T cell receptor beta chains from a single sample sequenced in a study of shared clonotypes between healthy human individuals (dated by TCRdb to about 2020). Libraries were constructed by the immunoSEQ multiplex PCR assay. TCRdb carries this immuneACCESS record with in-frame sequences only. Its versions omit some clonotypes, under half of them owing to an unresolved V gene in the studies checked, with the rest unexplained. The sample data list hundreds of thousands of clones, and about 95% of these were observed just once. In total, the top ten clones hold approximately 0.06% of the sample. Material: naive CD4+ T cells sorted from blood. This specimen's cell subset or site label, per the study, means: CD45RA+ positively selected. These receptor sequences come from a woman in her twenties or thirties in good health.

This clone was seen once. This chain joins TRBV29-1 and TRBJ2-5, with 8 bases that match TRBD1. CDR1 is SQVTM and CDR2 is ANQGSEA in the germline V gene. The V segment lost 5 bases and the J segment 5 bases; nucleotides outside the gene matches: 7. CDR3 length: 13 amino acids. As DNA, the CDR3 is TGCAGCGTTATAGGACAGGGATGGGAGACCCAGTACTTC. Amino acid sequence: CSVIGQGWETQYF.

The CDR3 sequence is CASSSSTGGNEQYF. Here the CDR3 DNA reads TGTGCCAGCAGCTCTTCGACAGGGGGGAACGAGCAGTACTTC. The chain recombines TRBV11-3 with TRBJ2-7, with 9 positions matching TRBD1. With 4 bases clipped from V and 5 bases from J, the junction kept 6 bases outside the gene matches. The CDR3 covers 14 residues. Germline V gene data show CDR1 as SGHNT and CDR2 as YENEEA.

This clone has a single count. The chain has TRBV27 and TRBJ1-2; D is uncertain. V shed 6 bases and J shed 4 bases, with 21 bases lying between them. Germline-derived CDR1 and CDR2 are MNHEY and SMNVEV (reference sequence). CDR3 length: 16 amino acids. CDR3 DNA sequence: TGTGCCAGCAGCCCTGCCTTAGGAGGGATCGCCTATGGCTACACCTTC. It codes for CASSPALGGIAYGYTF.

In its sample, this clone was seen once. V and J are TRBV11-2 and TRBJ2-3, with 11 bases aligning to TRBD2. The junction had 14 bases not matched to a gene; V was cut back by 5 bases and J by 4 bases. This CDR3 region has 18 residues. Germline V gives CDR1 SGHAT, CDR2 FQNNGV. The CDR3 nucleotides read TGTGCCAGCAGCAAGTTGGGACTAGCGGAAGGGGGGGCAGATACGCAGTATTTT. This sequence encodes CASSKLGLAEGGADTQYF.

V usage is TRBV29-1 and J usage is TRBJ1-3; possibly TRBD1 for D (6 bases). The CDR3 runs to 14 residues. Germline-derived CDR1 and CDR2 are SQVTM and ANQGSEA. Trimming took off 3 bases at V and 0 bases at J, with 9 bases between the two ends. The CDR3 DNA is TGCAGCGTTGACACAGGGCGCTCTGGAAACACCATATATTTT. Its protein product is CSVDTGRSGNTIYF.

The rearrangement joins TRBV7-3 to TRBJ2-7, with D perhaps matching TRBD1 or TRBD2 (5 bases each). CDR3 length equals 14 residues. Per germline, CDR1 SGHTA and CDR2 FQGTGA. Trimming removed 4 bases from V and 8 bases from J, with 18 bases in between. In DNA, the CDR3 is TGTGCCAGCAGCTCAGAGTCGGGACCCCTAAAGCAGTACTTC. Encoded protein: CASSSESGPLKQYF.

DNA for the CDR3: TGTGCCAGCAGTGGCGGGGCCCAAGAGACCCAGTACTTC. Encoded protein: CASSGGAQETQYF. The chain carries TRBV2 and TRBJ2-5, with D possibly TRBD2 on 6 matching bases. V was shortened by 4 bases and J by 1 base, with 7 bases between the two germline ends. Germline CDR1 is SNHLY and CDR2 is FYNNEI. The CDR3 is 13 residues long.

The J gene is TRBJ1-1, the V gene TRBV28, with TRBD1 matching 10 bases. The CDR3 spans 14 residues. V shed 4 bases and J 5 bases; nucleotides not matched to a gene: 4. Germline values: CDR1 MDHEN, CDR2 SYDVKM. CDR3 sequence: CASSSGQGSTEAFF. In nucleotides, the CDR3 is TGTGCCAGCAGTTCGGGACAGGGGTCTACTGAAGCTTTCTTT.

This chain links TRBV5-6 with TRBJ2-5; D uncertain. Germline-derived CDR1 and CDR2 are SGHDT and YYEEEE. Trimming left V 0 bases short and J 0 bases short, with 6 bases between. CDR3 length: 14 residues. The CDR3 is CASSLAAYQETQYF. CDR3 coding DNA: TGTGCCAGCAGCTTGGCGGCTTACCAAGAGACCCAGTACTTC.

This clone was seen once. The V and J genes are TRBV28 and TRBJ1-1; unclear D gene. The length of the CDR3 is 15 residues. Trimming removed 1 base at V and 0 bases at J, with 9 bases between. Germline V gene lookup returns CDR1 MDHEN and CDR2 SYDVKM. The CDR3, as DNA: TGTGCCAGCAGTTTATACTGGCAGTTGAACACTGAAGCTTTCTTT. Protein sequence: CASSLYWQLNTEAFF. Together with reference TRBV28 and TRBJ1-1, the CDR3 gives the full variable domain: DVKVTQSSRYLVKRTGEKVFLECVQDMDHENMFWYRQDPGLGLRLIYFSYDVKMKEKGDIPEGYSVSREKKERFSLILESASTNQTSMYLCASSLYWQLNTEAFFGQGTRLTVV.

This clone was detected only once. CDR3 sequence (DNA): TGTGCCAGTCTGGGGGCCAATCAGCCCCAGCATTTT. Encoded protein: CASLGANQPQHF. The rearrangement joins TRBV19 to TRBJ1-5; tentative D call: TRBD1 (6 bases). Trimming removed 8 bases at V and 3 bases at J, with 8 bases between. Germline V gene lookup returns CDR1 LNHDA and CDR2 SQIVND (reference sequence). The CDR3 totals 12 residues.

The rearrangement links TRBV2 to TRBJ2-1; D may be TRBD1 (5 bases). The germline V gene has CDR1 SNHLY and CDR2 FYNNEI. This CDR3 has 13 residues. The V end was cut by 5 bases, the J end by 3 bases, with 8 bases between. The CDR3 loop reads CASSIDSYNEQFF. CDR3 DNA sequence: TGTGCCAGCAGTATCGACAGCTACAATGAGCAGTTCTTC. Drawing the rest from reference TRBV2 and TRBJ2-1, the complete variable domain is EPEVTQTPSHQVTQMGQEVILRCVPISNHLYFYWYRQILGQKVEFLVSFYNNEISEKSEIFDDQFSVERPDGSNFTLKIRSTKLEDSAMYFCASSIDSYNEQFFGPGTRLTVL.

The chain has TRBV28 and TRBJ1-2; unclear D gene. This CDR3 comprises 14 residues. Germline V gene data show CDR1 as MDHEN and CDR2 as SYDVKM. V shed 1 base and J shed 3 bases, with 9 bases lying between them. CDR3 loop: CASSLLGRYYGYTF. CDR3 DNA: TGTGCCAGCAGTTTATTGGGGAGATACTATGGCTACACCTTC.

This chain links TRBV2 with TRBJ2-7, with a possible D match to TRBD2 (5 bases). The germline V gene encodes CDR1 SNHLY and CDR2 FYNNEI. The CDR3 has 17 amino acids. V was trimmed by 1 base and J by 1 base, leaving 17 bases between them. The CDR3 is CASSEDSLEWESYEQYF. DNA for the CDR3: TGTGCCAGCAGTGAAGACAGCCTCGAGTGGGAGTCCTACGAGCAGTACTTC.

The chain links TRBV29-1 to TRBJ2-7; TRBD1 aligns across 8 bases. The junction had 3 bases not matched to a gene; V was cut back by 3 bases and J by 2 bases. Per germline, CDR1 SQVTM and CDR2 ANQGSEA. CDR3 length: 13 amino acids. CDR3 in amino acids: CSVDRTGPYEQYF. CDR3 DNA: TGCAGCGTTGACCGGACAGGGCCCTACGAGCAGTACTTC.

The chain carries TRBV6-5 and TRBJ2-2, with 9 bases matching TRBD1. J lost 5 bases, V lost 2 bases, and 3 bases had no gene match. This CDR3 has 15 residues. Germline V gene data show CDR1 as MNHEY and CDR2 as SVGAGI. DNA of the CDR3: TGTGCCAGCAGTTACGGGACAGGGCGTACCGGGGAGCTGTTTTTT. Its translation is CASSYGTGRTGELFF.